Presented here are 18 T cell receptor beta chains from one specimen sequenced in a study of shared T cell receptors in the human thymus. Sequencing was performed with immunoSEQ multiplex PCR; in TCRdb, only in-frame clones are kept and a portion is missing. The profile covers some 700,000 clones, with roughly 90% appearing a single time and 0.0085% to 0.012% taken by the ten largest. The same specimen was also included in a second study, on human thymus T cells.

Sequencing used thymocytes. The receptors originated from a boy less than two years old with a congenital heart defect.

The chain carries TRBV5-8 and TRBJ1-2, with 7 bases identical to TRBD1. Germline V gene sequence: CDR1 SGHTS, CDR2 YDEGEE. This CDR3 is 12 amino acids long. The ends lost 5 bases at V and 7 bases at J; junction bases unmatched: 5. As DNA, the CDR3 is TGTGCCAGCAGAGACAGGGATCCTGGCTACACCTTC. Protein product: CASRDRDPGYTF. Full variable domain (remainder filled in from reference TRBV5-8 and TRBJ1-2): EAGVTQSPTHLIKTRGQQATLRCSPISGHTSVYWYQQALGLGLQFLLWYDEGEERNRGNFPPRFSGRQFPNYSSELNVNALELEDSALYLCASRDRDPGYTFGSGTRLTVV.

The chain employs TRBV13 and TRBJ2-7, with D maybe TRBD1 (6 bases). The V gene lost 5 bases and the J gene lost 6 bases, with 23 bases spanning the gap. The CDR3 covers 16 residues. CDR1 and CDR2 from the germline V gene are PRHDT and FYEKMQ (reference sequence). Here the CDR3 DNA reads TGTGCCAGCAGCCCCCACCTTCACAGGGAAGCTGCCGAGCAGTACTTC. Translation: CASSPHLHREAAEQYF.

The chain couples TRBV5-1 to TRBJ2-7; 7 bases align to TRBD1. Germline loops: CDR1 SGHRS, CDR2 YFSETQ. This CDR3 is built from 15 residues. V trimming: 4 bases; J trimming: 2 bases; junction bases outside the gene matches: 9. CDR3 region: CASSPGYRGAYEQYF. CDR3 DNA sequence: TGCGCCAGCAGCCCGGGCTACAGGGGAGCCTACGAGCAGTACTTC.

The V call is TRBV4-3, the J call TRBJ1-1; possible D gene TRBD1, 6 bases. The ends were cut back, 0 bases at V and 6 bases at J, with 20 bases in the middle. The CDR3 is 17 amino acids. Germline CDR1 and CDR2: LGHNA and YSLEER. The CDR3 is CASSQDRGGARGSEAFF. The DNA of the CDR3 is TGCGCCAGCAGCCAAGATAGGGGGGGGGCCAGAGGGTCTGAAGCTTTCTTT.

This chain joins TRBV4-3 and TRBJ2-1, with 8 nucleotides matching TRBD2. This CDR3 has 17 amino acids. Trimming took 0 bases from V and 2 from J; bases not matched to a gene: 6. Germline CDR1 reads LGHNA; CDR2 reads YSLEER. In DNA, the CDR3 is TGCGCCAGCAGCCAAGATTGGGGACTAGACACCTACAATGAGCAGTTCTTC. Translation: CASSQDWGLDTYNEQFF.

The J gene is TRBJ1-1, the V gene TRBV6-1, with unresolved D. This CDR3 region has 9 residues. V lost 11 bases and J 4 bases, leaving 5 bases between the germline ends. CDR1 is MNHNS, CDR2 SASEGT, per germline. The CDR3: CAAGTEAFF. The DNA of the CDR3 is TGTGCCGCGGGCACTGAAGCTTTCTTT.

The chain employs TRBV7-9 and TRBJ2-1, with TRBD2 matching 8 bases. After removal of 6 bases from V and 4 bases from J, the junction contained 11 bases not matched to a gene. Germline CDR1 reads SEHNR; CDR2 reads FQNEAQ (reference sequence). The CDR3 is made up of 16 amino acids. The CDR3: CASRTSGRGPYNEQFF. The CDR3 DNA sequence: TGTGCCAGCAGAACTAGCGGACGGGGTCCGTACAATGAGCAGTTCTTC.

The rearrangement links TRBV7-2 to TRBJ1-5; weak D call: TRBD1 (6 bases). The CDR3 extends over 19 amino acids. Germline V CDR1 and CDR2: SGHTA, FQGNSA. The V end lost 1 base, the J end lost 4 bases, and 23 bases lay between the germline ends. Here the CDR3 DNA reads TGTGCCAGCAGCTTAGTCATGGGGCAGGGGAGGGTTGGGAATCAGCCCCAGCATTTT. It specifies CASSLVMGQGRVGNQPQHF.

This chain links TRBV7-9 with TRBJ2-1; the D gene is possibly TRBD2 (6 bases). V gave up 1 base and J gave up 2 bases, with 12 bases separating them. Germline lookup yields CDR1 SEHNR and CDR2 FQNEAQ (reference sequence). The CDR3 totals 16 residues. The CDR3 DNA reads TGTGCCAGCAGCTTAGTCGGCGGGAAGGCCTACAATGAGCAGTTCTTC. As protein: CASSLVGGKAYNEQFF.

The genes are TRBV28 and TRBJ2-2; TRBD2 matches 13 bases. V was pared by 5 bases and J by 4 bases, with 7 bases of the junction left unmatched. The CDR3 has 17 residues. Germline CDR1 MDHEN, CDR2 SYDVKM. Written as DNA, the CDR3 is TGTGCCAGCAGTCCATCGGGGACTAGCGGGATCACCGGGGAGCTGTTTTTT. Residues: CASSPSGTSGITGELFF.

This rearrangement joins TRBV7-6 to TRBJ1-1, with D unresolved. This CDR3 is built from 16 residues. Germline V gene sequence: CDR1 SGHVS, CDR2 FNYEAQ. V was clipped by 5 bases and J by 2 bases, with 18 bases between them. This CDR3 is CASSPLRYQDNTEAFF. For the CDR3, the DNA is TGTGCCAGCAGCCCTCTCAGGTACCAAGACAACACTGAAGCTTTCTTT.

This sequence joins TRBV19 and TRBJ2-3, with no clear D. The CDR3 runs 18 residues. V lost 7 bases, J lost 2 bases, and 25 bases lay in between. Looked up from germline, CDR1 is LNHDA and CDR2 is SQIVND (reference sequence). The CDR3 DNA follows: TGTGCCAGTACCCTGTGGGCGTCCGGTGACGAAGACACAGATACGCAGTATTTT. Amino acid sequence: CASTLWASGDEDTDTQYF.

The chain joins TRBV5-1 to TRBJ2-1, with D perhaps TRBD1 (5 bases). Germline CDR1 and CDR2: SGHRS and YFSETQ. The V gene lost 2 bases and the J gene lost 0 bases, with 12 bases spanning the gap. The CDR3 runs 16 residues. CDR3 in amino acids: CASSFGATSSYNEQFF. CDR3 sequence (DNA): TGCGCCAGCAGCTTTGGGGCAACGAGCTCCTACAATGAGCAGTTCTTC.

This chain connects TRBV5-4 to TRBJ2-7; 9 bases line up with TRBD2. This CDR3 is built from 19 residues. Per the germline V gene, CDR1 is SGHNT and CDR2 is YYREEE (reference sequence). Unmatched junction bases numbered 13, after V lost 0 bases and J lost 0 bases. CDR3 nucleotides: TGTGCCAGCAGCTTGGGAGCGGGGGGACAGCCTCATATCTCCTACGAGCAGTACTTC. Protein product: CASSLGAGGQPHISYEQYF.

The gene calls are TRBV27 and TRBJ1-5, with a weak D call TRBD1 (5 bases). Trimming pared 5 bases from V and 2 bases from J, leaving 13 bases between. Germline assignment: CDR1 MNHEY and CDR2 SMNVEV (reference sequence). CDR3 length: 15 amino acids. CDR3 residues: CASSPRGGGNQPQHF. The CDR3 DNA sequence: TGTGCCAGCAGTCCCCGAGGAGGGGGCAATCAGCCCCAGCATTTT.

The genes are TRBV7-7 and TRBJ2-2; TRBD1 matches 7 bases. J lost 7 bases, V lost 5 bases, and 4 bases had no gene match. CDR1 SSHAT and CDR2 FNYEAQ come from the germline V gene (reference sequence). This CDR3 has 13 amino acids. The CDR3 sequence: CASSETGNGELFF. In DNA form, the CDR3 reads TGTGCCAGCAGCGAGACAGGGAACGGGGAGCTGTTTTTT.

The chain uses TRBV5-4 and TRBJ2-2, with 12 bases aligning to TRBD1. Germline V CDR1 and CDR2: SGHNT, YYREEE (reference sequence). The CDR3 extends over 16 amino acids. The trim removed 5 bases at V and 4 bases at J, leaving 6 bases unmatched. The CDR3 bases are TGTGCCAGCAGTTCTCCGGGACAGGGGGCCACCGGGGAGCTGTTTTTT. The encoded protein is CASSSPGQGATGELFF.

The rearrangement links TRBV7-8 to TRBJ2-1; 7 bases are shared with TRBD1. Trimming cost V 4 bases and J 8 bases; bases outside gene matches: 5. This CDR3 is built from 13 residues. The germline V gene encodes CDR1 SGHVS and CDR2 FQNEAQ. CDR3 sequence reads: CASSCIQGDEQFF. CDR3 bases: TGTGCCAGCAGCTGTATCCAGGGGGATGAGCAGTTCTTC. The full variable domain, completed using reference TRBV7-8 and TRBJ2-1, is GAGVSQSPRYKVAKRGQDVALRCDPISGHVSLFWYQQALGQGPEFLTYFQNEAQLDKSGLPSDRFFAERPEGSVSTLKIQRTQQEDSAVYLCASSCIQGDEQFFGPGTRLTVL.